This TCR beta chain was found in a study of cytomegalovirus exposure and HLA in healthy donors. Study-wide context: A preliminary data release comprised roughly 80 million unique TCRs obtained from HLA-typed donors. Notes on the study in general: Presence/absence analyses treated sequencing depth as roughly uniform across donors.

Worth noting for this clone: What it binds is unknown.

Trimming left V 3 bases short and J 0 bases short, with 14 bases between. This CDR3 spans 17 amino acids. Germline values: CDR1 LNHNV, CDR2 YYDKDF (reference sequence). The primer mix had 60 Vbeta and 13 Jbeta primers. Sequencing used immunoSEQ multiplex PCR; TCRdb keeps in-frame clones, though not all of them. Found here are around 150,000 clones, more than 75% of them singletons; the top ten hold roughly 3.6%. The sequencing sample was made of PBMCs. The TCR comes from a human donor in good health. The chain uses TRBV15 and TRBJ1-4; D remains unclear. This CDR3 is CATSSGRRIATNEKLFF. The CDR3 bases are TGTGCCACCAGCAGCGGGAGAAGAATTGCAACTAATGAAAAACTGTTTTTT.